The 11 T cell receptor beta chains presented below share a single source sample, sequenced in a study of early T cells in non-severe SARS-CoV-2 infection. TCRdb ran MiXCR on the 5' RACE reads and lists one entry per CDR3 protein. The sample holds about 63,000 distinct CDR3 sequences, 13% seen once. Sequencing used whole blood. These receptors came from an adult who was a healthcare worker with PCR-confirmed SARS-CoV-2 infection or an uninfected control (not recorded which).

The chain combines TRBV5-1 with TRBJ2-7; maybe TRBD1 (6 bases). The CDR3 is 14 residues long. V was pared by 4 bases and J by 4 bases, with 15 bases between. In germline, CDR1 is SGHRS, CDR2 YFSETQ. In DNA form, the CDR3 reads TGCGCCAGCAGCCCGCAGGGACACATATACGAGCAGTACTTC. Protein: CASSPQGHIYEQYF.

This clonotype was recorded at least ten times. This sequence joins TRBV30 and TRBJ2-5; 10 nucleotides match TRBD2. Germline CDR1 reads GTSNPN; CDR2 reads SVGIG (reference sequence). CDR3 size: 13 residues. Unmatched junction bases numbered 1, after V lost 3 bases and J lost 3 bases. CDR3 sequence reads: CAWSGLAEETQYF. The CDR3, as DNA: TGTGCCTGGAGCGGACTAGCGGAAGAGACCCAGTACTTC.

The gene calls are TRBV7-3 and TRBJ2-1; TRBD2 agrees at 10 bases. Losses at the gene ends were 2 bases for V and 13 bases for J; bases not matched to a gene: 8. CDR1 and CDR2 (germline): SGHTA, FQGTGA. This CDR3 comprises 14 residues. Here the CDR3 DNA reads TGTGCCAGCAGCTTAGTGTCCAGCGGGGGGGCCCAGTTCTTC. Its protein is CASSLVSSGGAQFF.

This clonotype has just a few counts. The chain carries TRBV29-1 and TRBJ2-7; D might be TRBD1 (6 bases). Germline V lookup: CDR1 SQVTM, CDR2 ANQGSEA. Trimming cost V 4 bases and J 2 bases, with 15 bases left between them. This CDR3 has 14 residues. CDR3: CSVVLGGLTYEQYF. In nucleotides, the CDR3 is TGCAGCGTTGTCCTTGGGGGCCTTACCTACGAGCAGTACTTC.

This clonotype has ten or more counts. This rearrangement joins TRBV5-1 to TRBJ2-5; unclear D gene. The germline CDR1 and CDR2 sequences are SGHRS and YFSETQ. CDR3 length: 14 residues. V shed 0 bases and J shed 5 bases, with 11 bases lying between them. CDR3 DNA sequence: TGCGCCAGCAGCTTGGTGGGCAGTTCCGAGACCCAGTACTTC. This gives the protein CASSLVGSSETQYF.

The chain recombines TRBV12-3 or TRBV12-4 with TRBJ1-3, with 12 nucleotides matching TRBD1. V shed 11 bases and J 2 bases; nucleotides not matched to a gene: 10. The length of the CDR3 is 16 residues. CDR3 sequence (DNA): TGTGCCTTTCCGGGACAGGGGGCGTTCGCTGGAAACACCATATATTTT. Translating it yields CAFPGQGAFAGNTIYF.

This clonotype was observed many times. The rearrangement uses TRBV20-1 and TRBJ2-5; TRBD2 aligns across 9 bases. Germline assignment: CDR1 DFQATT and CDR2 SNEGSKA (reference sequence). The V gene end was trimmed by 3 bases and the J gene end by 6 bases; junction bases not matched to a gene: 5. The CDR3 has 13 amino acids. The CDR3 DNA follows: TGCAGTGCTAGTGGACTAGCGCTGCAGACCCAGTACTTC. Translating gives CSASGLALQTQYF.

This clonotype was counted only a few times. V is TRBV6-1 and J is TRBJ1-6; possibly TRBD1 for D (6 bases). V dropped 6 bases and J dropped 4 bases, with 13 bases sitting between them. Germline loops: CDR1 MNHNS, CDR2 SASEGT. The CDR3 extends over 15 amino acids. The CDR3 DNA reads TGTGCCAGCAGAAAACCGGGACAATATAATTCACCCCTCCACTTT. It codes for CASRKPGQYNSPLHF.

This chain joins TRBV6-2 or TRBV6-3 and TRBJ2-7, with D maybe TRBD1 (5 bases). V lost 4 bases and J 5 bases, leaving 12 bases between the germline ends. Germline assignment: CDR1 MNHEY and CDR2 SVGEGT. This CDR3 region has 13 residues. Here the CDR3 DNA reads TGTGCCAGCAGTTCAACTCGACAGAACGAGCAGTACTTC. Amino acids: CASSSTRQNEQYF.

In this sample, this clonotype turned up many times. The chain recombines TRBV6-2 or TRBV6-3 with TRBJ2-2; 13 bases map to TRBD2. Trimming removed 0 bases from V and 5 bases from J; junction bases left unmatched: 3. Germline-derived CDR1 and CDR2 are MNHEY and SVGEGT. The CDR3 contains 17 residues. The CDR3 sequence is CASSYSLGLAGTGELFF. The CDR3 nucleotides are TGTGCCAGCAGTTACTCGCTGGGACTAGCGGGGACCGGGGAGCTGTTTTTT.

This clonotype was seen only a few times. This chain links TRBV5-5 with TRBJ2-1; 8 bases agree with TRBD2. The CDR3 totals 15 residues. The germline V gene has CDR1 SGHKS and CDR2 YYEKEE (reference sequence). J gave up 0 bases and V 3 bases, and 2 bases lay outside the gene matches. In DNA, the CDR3 is TGTGCCAGCAGCTCCCGGGGGGGCTCCTACAATGAGCAGTTCTTC. Translated: CASSSRGGSYNEQFF.